This TCR beta chain is from a study of radiotherapy plus CTLA-4 blockade in lung cancer. General study findings and limits: An expansion of tumor-derived TCR clones occurred in blood after radiotherapy plus ipilimumab.

Focal radiation with ipilimumab CTLA-4 blockade was given to patients with chemo-refractory metastatic non-small-cell lung cancer. Sequencing used immunoSEQ multiplex PCR; TCRdb keeps in-frame clones, though not all of them. The sample shows 75,000 to 95,000 clones, less than 80% of them seen only once. For this clone: The antigen is undetermined.

The input for sequencing was peripheral blood, taken from a patient treated with radiotherapy plus ipilimumab. The sequence was obtained from a human donor with non-small cell lung cancer that progressed on radiotherapy plus ipilimumab.

The chain's CDR3 is CASSLPDSGLRGYTF. CDR3 DNA: TGTGCCAGCAGCTTACCGGACTCCGGCCTGCGTGGCTACACCTTC. This sequence joins TRBV7-9 and TRBJ1-2; no reliable D call. Germline V lookup: CDR1 SEHNR, CDR2 FQNEAQ (reference sequence). The CDR3 totals 15 residues. Trimming pared 2 bases from V and 7 bases from J, leaving 17 bases between.